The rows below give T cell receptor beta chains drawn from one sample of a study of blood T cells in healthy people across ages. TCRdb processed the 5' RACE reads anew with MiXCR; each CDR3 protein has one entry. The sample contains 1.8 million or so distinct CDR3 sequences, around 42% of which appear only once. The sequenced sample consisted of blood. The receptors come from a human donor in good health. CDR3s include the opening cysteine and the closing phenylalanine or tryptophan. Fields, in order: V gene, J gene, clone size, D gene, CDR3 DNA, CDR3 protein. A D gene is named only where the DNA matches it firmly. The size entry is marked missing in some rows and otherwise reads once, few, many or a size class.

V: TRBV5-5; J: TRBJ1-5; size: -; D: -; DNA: TGTGCCAGCAGCTTGGAGGCAAATAGCAATCAGCCCCAGCATTTT; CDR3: CASSLEANSNQPQHF
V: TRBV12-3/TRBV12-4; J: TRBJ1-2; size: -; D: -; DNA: TGTGCCAGCAGTATAAACACGCTTGCGTACTATGGCTACACCTTC; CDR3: CASSINTLAYYGYTF
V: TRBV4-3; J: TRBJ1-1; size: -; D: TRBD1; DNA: TGCGCCAGCAGCCTCACGCGGGACAGGGCGGGTCAAGCTTTCTTT; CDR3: CASSLTRDRAGQAFF
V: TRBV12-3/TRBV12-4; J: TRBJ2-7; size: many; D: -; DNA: TGTGCCAGCTCTCCGAGGGCGGGAAGTTACGAGCAGTACTTC; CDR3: CASSPRAGSYEQYF
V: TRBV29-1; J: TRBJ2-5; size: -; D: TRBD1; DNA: TGCAGCGTGAACGACAGGGGTCAAGAGACCCAGTACTTC; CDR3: CSVNDRGQETQYF
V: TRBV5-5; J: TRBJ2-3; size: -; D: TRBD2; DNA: TGTGCCAGCAGCGTCTTGGGGGGGGGTTCAGATACGCAGTATTTT; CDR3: CASSVLGGGSDTQYF
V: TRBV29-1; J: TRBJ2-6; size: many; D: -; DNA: TGCAGCGTTGTTCACAGTACTACTGGGGCCAACGTCCTGACTTTC; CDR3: CSVVHSTTGANVLTF
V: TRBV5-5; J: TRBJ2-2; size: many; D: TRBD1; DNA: TGTGCCAGCAGCCCCGGGACAGCGAACACCGGGGAGCTGTTTTTT; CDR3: CASSPGTANTGELFF
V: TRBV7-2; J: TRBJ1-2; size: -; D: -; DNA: TGTGCCAGCAGCTTAGCGGCGGAGGGGATCTATGGCTACACCTTC; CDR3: CASSLAAEGIYGYTF
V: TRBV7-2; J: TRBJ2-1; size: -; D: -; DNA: TGTGCCAGCAGCATGACAGGCCCACAAGAGACCCAGTTCTTC; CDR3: CASSMTGPQETQFF